These 21 T cell receptor beta chains share one sample of origin, sequenced in a study of cytomegalovirus exposure and HLA in healthy donors. The PCR made use of 60 Vbeta and 13 Jbeta primers. Repertoires were generated with immunoSEQ multiplex PCR, while TCRdb's copy carries only in-frame clones and drops some. The top ten clones hold 1.8% of a sample with hundreds of thousands of clones, roughly 79% of them seen once. The sequencing sample was made of PBMCs. The receptor source for this set is a male donor in good health and CMV-seronegative.

V gene TRBV7-2 combines with J gene TRBJ2-7; tentative D call: TRBD1 (5 bases). Germline CDR1 and CDR2: SGHTA and FQGNSA. CDR3 length: 13 residues. Trimming shortened V by 4 bases and J by 5 bases, and 12 bases separated the two germline ends. CDR3 residues: CASSSSRVNEQYF. The CDR3, as DNA: TGTGCCAGCAGCTCTTCCAGGGTAAACGAGCAGTACTTC.

This chain connects TRBV6-4 to TRBJ1-1; TRBD1 agrees at 9 bases. CDR1 MRHNA and CDR2 SNTAGT come from the germline V gene. V lost 3 bases to trimming and J lost 5 bases; unmatched junction nucleotides: 1. CDR3 length equals 13 residues. CDR3 loop: CASSEGTGTEAFF. The CDR3 region has the DNA TGTGCCAGCAGTGAAGGGACAGGGACTGAAGCTTTCTTT.

The table lists this clone with a few counts. The chain uses TRBV28 and TRBJ2-7; D is undetermined. V shed 3 bases and J shed 3 bases, with 6 bases lying between them. Germline CDR1 and CDR2: MDHEN and SYDVKM. This CDR3 contains 12 residues. CDR3 in amino acids: CASSFEDYEQYF. The CDR3 DNA follows: TGTGCCAGCAGTTTTGAGGACTACGAGCAGTACTTC.

The chain joins TRBV5-1 to TRBJ1-4, with 7 bases matching TRBD1. The CDR3 is made up of 18 amino acids. The germline gives CDR1 SGHRS, CDR2 YFSETQ. V lost 4 bases, J lost 6 bases, and 18 bases stayed unmatched. The CDR3 DNA reads as TGCGCCAGCAGCCCAGGGGGAAGGGCCTTCCTAATGGATGAAAAACTGTTTTTT. It encodes CASSPGGRAFLMDEKLFF.

V is TRBV18 and J is TRBJ2-4; 12 nucleotides line up with TRBD1. V lost 6 bases to trimming and J lost 4 bases; unmatched junction nucleotides: 7. CDR3 length: 16 amino acids. CDR1 is KGHSH, CDR2 LQKENI, per germline. CDR3 in DNA: TGTGCCAGCTCCGGGACAGGGGGCGCGATTAAAAACATTCAGTACTTC. Encoded protein: CASSGTGGAIKNIQYF. Full variable domain (outside the CDR3, taken from reference TRBV18 and TRBJ2-4): NAGVMQNPRHLVRRRGQEARLRCSPMKGHSHVYWYRQLPEEGLKFMVYLQKENIIDESGMPKERFSAEFPKEGPSILRIQQVVRGDSAAYFCASSGTGGAIKNIQYFGAGTRLSVL.

The chain uses TRBV14 and TRBJ2-7; 7 bases line up with TRBD2. The J call is in doubt because the DNA end fits TRBJ2-1 better. The germline CDR1 and CDR2 sequences are SGHDN and FVKESK. The CDR3 length is 17 residues. CDR3 DNA sequence: TGTGCCAGCAGCCAAGAAACGGCGGGAGTCCCCTACAATGAGCAGTTCTTC. This sequence encodes CASSQETAGVPYNEQFF.

This chain joins TRBV5-4 and TRBJ1-2; 8 bases agree with TRBD1. Trimming cost V 4 bases and J 7 bases; bases outside gene matches: 12. Germline CDR1 is SGHNT and CDR2 is YYREEE (reference sequence). This CDR3 is 15 amino acids long. The CDR3 region has the DNA TGTGCCAGCAGCACCTCGGACCGCACAGGGGGTGGCTACACCTTC. Encoded protein: CASSTSDRTGGGYTF.

The chain combines TRBV28 with TRBJ2-4; 7 bases agree with TRBD1. CDR1 is MDHEN and CDR2 is SYDVKM in the germline V gene. Trimming removed 6 bases from V and 6 bases from J; junction bases left unmatched: 11. This CDR3 comprises 15 residues. The CDR3 protein is CASSYTGTEGNIQYF. The DNA of the CDR3 is TGTGCCAGCAGCTACACCGGGACAGAGGGAAACATTCAGTACTTC.

The chain joins TRBV29-1 to TRBJ2-1; perhaps TRBD1 as D (6 bases). Trimming pared 4 bases from V and 4 bases from J, leaving 14 bases between. The CDR3 covers 14 residues. Germline loops: CDR1 SQVTM, CDR2 ANQGSEA. This CDR3 reads CSVGGGPPYNEQFF. CDR3 sequence (DNA): TGCAGCGTTGGTGGGGGCCCCCCTTACAATGAGCAGTTCTTC.

This clone was counted a few times. The chain couples TRBV4-3 to TRBJ1-4, with 7 bases matching TRBD1. V was pared by 1 base and J by 5 bases, with 7 bases of the junction left unmatched. Per the germline V gene, CDR1 is LGHNA and CDR2 is YSLEER. The CDR3 runs to 16 residues. CDR3 sequence: CASSQGQGVVNEKLFF. The CDR3 DNA sequence: TGCGCCAGCAGCCAAGGGCAGGGGGTAGTGAATGAAAAACTGTTTTTT.

This clone was seen a few times. The J gene is TRBJ2-6, the V gene TRBV27, with 8 bases that match TRBD1. After removal of 5 bases from V and 3 bases from J, the junction contained 12 bases not matched to a gene. CDR3 length equals 18 residues. Germline-derived CDR1 and CDR2 are MNHEY and SMNVEV (reference sequence). CDR3 region: CASSPIGQGRFGANVLTF. The CDR3 DNA sequence: TGTGCCAGCAGTCCCATCGGACAGGGTAGATTTGGGGCCAACGTCCTGACTTTC.

In this sample, this clone turned up a few times. The genes are TRBV27 and TRBJ1-2; a possible D gene is TRBD1 (5 bases). The CDR3 consists of 14 residues. V was pared by 5 bases and J by 4 bases, with 14 bases between. CDR1 is MNHEY and CDR2 is SMNVEV in the germline V gene (reference sequence). This CDR3 reads CASSPGRGSYGYTF. The CDR3 DNA is TGTGCCAGCAGTCCAGGGAGGGGCTCCTATGGCTACACCTTC.

The chain joins TRBV28 to TRBJ1-5; 8 bases fit TRBD1. This CDR3 comprises 16 residues. Trimming took 5 bases from V and 2 from J; bases not matched to a gene: 8. Germline CDR1 is MDHEN and CDR2 is SYDVKM. The DNA of the CDR3 is TGTGCCAGCAGTGCCCGACAGGGGCATGGCAATCAGCCCCAGCATTTT. Protein product: CASSARQGHGNQPQHF.

The chain couples TRBV5-3 to TRBJ1-1; D might be TRBD1 (5 bases). TRBV5-3 is annotated as an ORF whose role is uncertain. There are 19 residues in the CDR3. V was cut by 4 bases and J by 1 base, with 26 bases left in between. The chain's CDR3 is CARSSRVHAHTGGNTEAFF. The CDR3 DNA sequence: TGTGCCAGAAGCAGCAGGGTTCACGCTCATACCGGGGGGAACACTGAAGCTTTCTTT.

The chain links TRBV27 to TRBJ2-7; TRBD1 aligns across 9 bases. The CDR3 totals 14 residues. The V gene's germline CDR1 is MNHEY and CDR2 SMNVEV (reference sequence). J was trimmed by 6 bases and V by 5 bases; bases with no gene match: 8. CDR3 in DNA: TGTGCCAGCAGTACGCCCACGACAGGGGGCGAGCAGTACTTC. Amino acids: CASSTPTTGGEQYF.

This chain links TRBV2 with TRBJ2-7; D is possibly TRBD1 (6 bases). The CDR3 runs 15 residues. V was cut by 4 bases and J by 3 bases, with 16 bases left in between. Germline CDR1 reads SNHLY; CDR2 reads FYNNEI. The CDR3 nucleotides read TGTGCCAGCAGTGGGAACAGGGTAAGAGTCTACGAGCAGTACTTC. Its protein product is CASSGNRVRVYEQYF.

The chain carries TRBV19 and TRBJ2-7; the D is unclear. This CDR3 is 14 amino acids long. The V gene's germline CDR1 is LNHDA and CDR2 SQIVND (reference sequence). With 3 bases removed from V and 3 bases from J, the gap between germline ends came to 12 bases. The CDR3, as DNA: TGTGCCAGTAGTATTACGACTCCGGGCTACGAGCAGTACTTC. As protein: CASSITTPGYEQYF.

This clone appeared once. CDR3: CASSGRSSWPLHF. The DNA of the CDR3 is TGTGCCAGCAGTGGTAGGAGCTCTTGGCCCCTCCACTTT. This chain links TRBV6-1 with TRBJ1-6; D is ambiguous. The V and J ends lost 4 bases and 13 bases respectively, with 14 bases between them. CDR3 size: 13 residues. CDR1 MNHNS and CDR2 SASEGT come from the germline V gene.

The chain is built from TRBV7-3 and TRBJ1-6; D gene unclear. Looked up from germline, CDR1 is SGHTA and CDR2 is FQGTGA. The germline V and J ends were trimmed by 5 bases and 5 bases, with 13 bases remaining between them. This CDR3 has 15 amino acids. The CDR3 nucleotides are TGTGCCAGCAGCCTTTCCGTAGGAGATAATTCACCCCTCCACTTT. Protein: CASSLSVGDNSPLHF.

The rearrangement joins TRBV7-8 to TRBJ2-7, with D perhaps TRBD1 (6 bases). Germline CDR1 SGHVS, CDR2 FQNEAQ. The CDR3 loop spans 15 amino acids. The germline V and J ends were trimmed by 5 bases and 3 bases, with 17 bases remaining between them. The CDR3 protein is CASSMGHPNNYEQYF. The CDR3 nucleotides read TGTGCCAGCAGCATGGGACACCCAAATAACTACGAGCAGTACTTC.

This clone occurred a few times. This chain uses TRBV27 with TRBJ2-1; TRBD1 matches 7 bases. The V segment lost 5 bases and the J segment 8 bases; nucleotides outside the gene matches: 12. The CDR3 consists of 15 residues. CDR1 is MNHEY, CDR2 SMNVEV, per germline (reference sequence). CDR3: CASSLTRTGRDEQFF. DNA for the CDR3: TGTGCCAGCAGTCTTACCCGGACAGGACGGGATGAGCAGTTCTTC.